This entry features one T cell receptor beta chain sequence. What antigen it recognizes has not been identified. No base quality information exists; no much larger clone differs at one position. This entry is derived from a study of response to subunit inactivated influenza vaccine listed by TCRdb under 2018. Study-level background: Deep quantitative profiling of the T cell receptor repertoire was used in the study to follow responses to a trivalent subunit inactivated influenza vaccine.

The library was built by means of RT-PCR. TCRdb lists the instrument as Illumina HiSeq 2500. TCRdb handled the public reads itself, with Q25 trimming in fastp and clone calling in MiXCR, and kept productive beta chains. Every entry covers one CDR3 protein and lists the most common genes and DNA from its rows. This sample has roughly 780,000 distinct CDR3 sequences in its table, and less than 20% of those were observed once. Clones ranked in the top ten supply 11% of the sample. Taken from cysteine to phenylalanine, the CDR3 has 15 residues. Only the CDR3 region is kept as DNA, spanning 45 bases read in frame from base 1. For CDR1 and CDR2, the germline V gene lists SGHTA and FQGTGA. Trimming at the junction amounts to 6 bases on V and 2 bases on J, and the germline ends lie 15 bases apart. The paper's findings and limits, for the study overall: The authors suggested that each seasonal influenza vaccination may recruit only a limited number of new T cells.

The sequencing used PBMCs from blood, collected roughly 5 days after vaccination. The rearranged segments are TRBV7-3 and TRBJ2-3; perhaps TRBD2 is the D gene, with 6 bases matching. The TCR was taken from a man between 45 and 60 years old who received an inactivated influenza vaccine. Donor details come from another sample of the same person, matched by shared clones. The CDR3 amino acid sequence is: CASRRGGEDTDTQYF. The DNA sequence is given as TGTGCCAGCAGGCGTGGTGGGGAGGACACAGATACGCAGTATTTT.